One and the same sample provided the 31 T cell receptor beta chains below, sequenced in a study of Graves' ophthalmopathy and Graves' hyperthyroidism. TCR beta CDR3 regions were amplified from RNA transcripts. An opening RT-PCR round employed HTBI primers and preceded a second-round multiplex PCR. Via MiXCR, TCRdb re-called the multiplex PCR reads, giving one row per CDR3 protein. The table records 650,000 to 900,000 distinct CDR3 sequences, 40% of them present only once. The sequenced material came from peripheral blood. These receptors were collected from an adult man with Graves' ophthalmopathy.

In this sample, this clonotype turned up many times. This chain links TRBV20-1 with TRBJ2-6; D unresolved. V was clipped by 3 bases and J by 1 base, with 7 bases between them. This CDR3 contains 14 residues. Germline V lookup: CDR1 DFQATT, CDR2 SNEGSKA (reference sequence). DNA for the CDR3: TGCAGTGCTAGGGTCGAATCTGGGGCCAACGTCCTGACTTTC. Amino acid sequence: CSARVESGANVLTF.

This clonotype has a handful of counts. The chain links TRBV11-1 to TRBJ2-7; 8 nucleotides align to TRBD1. Germline values: CDR1 SGHAT, CDR2 FQDESV (reference sequence). The CDR3 covers 16 residues. The ends lost 1 base at V and 4 bases at J; junction bases unmatched: 9. CDR3 DNA: TGTGCCAGCAGCTTAGGGGCTGGGGACAGGTCTTACGAGCAGTACTTC. This translates into CASSLGAGDRSYEQYF.

This clonotype was seen only a few times. This sequence joins TRBV7-2 and TRBJ1-1; D remains ambiguous. Looked up from germline, CDR1 is SGHTA and CDR2 is FQGNSA. CDR3 length: 15 amino acids. V was cut by 1 base and J by 1 base, with 10 bases left in between. CDR3 DNA: TGTGCCAGCAGCTTAGGGGCGGGTTCGAACACTGAAGCTTTCTTT. Translation: CASSLGAGSNTEAFF.

The V gene is TRBV9, the J gene TRBJ2-7; 8 positions match TRBD2. The V and J ends lost 0 bases and 5 bases, in that order; junction bases with no gene match: 7. Germline V CDR1 and CDR2: SGDLS, YYNGEE. The CDR3 is 15 amino acids. The CDR3 sequence: CASSVGGTSLHEQYF. The CDR3 DNA follows: TGTGCCAGCAGCGTAGGTGGGACTAGTCTCCACGAGCAGTACTTC. Using reference TRBV9 and TRBJ2-7 for the parts outside the CDR3, the full variable domain is DSGVTQTPKHLITATGQRVTLRCSPRSGDLSVYWYQQSLDQGLQFLIQYYNGEERAKGNILERFSAQQFPDLHSELNLSSLELGDSALYFCASSVGGTSLHEQYFGPGTRLTVT.

This sequence joins TRBV24-1 and TRBJ2-5, with D uncertain. Germline lookup yields CDR1 KGHDR and CDR2 SFDVKD. V was clipped by 11 bases and J by 7 bases, with 22 bases between them. The CDR3 is made up of 14 amino acids. The chain's CDR3 is CASQKDGSSVTQYF. DNA for the CDR3: TGTGCCAGCCAAAAGGACGGCTCCTCGGTGACCCAGTACTTC.

At least ten counts were recorded for this clonotype. J is TRBJ1-6 and V is TRBV7-9; D remains ambiguous. Trimming removed 5 bases from V and 5 bases from J, with 10 bases in between. This CDR3 is built from 14 residues. Germline V gene sequence: CDR1 SEHNR, CDR2 FQNEAQ (reference sequence). CDR3 region: CASSTGGNNSPLHF. The CDR3 region has the DNA TGTGCCAGCAGCACTGGCGGTAATAATTCACCCCTCCACTTT.

In its sample, this clonotype was seen a few times. Relative to the germline gene, one junction end is altered; a read error may explain this. The chain recombines TRBV11-2 with TRBJ1-5, with D hard to call. CDR1 is SGHAT and CDR2 is FQNNGV in the germline V gene. The CDR3 consists of 14 residues. CDR3 in amino acids: CASSLATVNQPQHF. CDR3 bases: TGTGCCAGCAGTTTAGCTACAGTCAATCAGCCCCAGCATTTT. Full variable domain (outside the CDR3, taken from reference TRBV11-2 and TRBJ1-5): EAGVAQSPRYKIIEKRQSVAFWCNPISGHATLYWYQQILGQGPKLLIQFQNNGVVDDSQLPKDRFSAERLKGVDSTLKIQPAKLEDSAVYLCASSLATVNQPQHFGDGTRLSIL.

This clonotype showed up many times. This sequence joins TRBV7-3 and TRBJ1-2; D perhaps matches TRBD1 (5 bases). In germline, CDR1 is SGHTA, CDR2 FQGTGA. The CDR3 covers 13 residues. V gave up 5 bases and J gave up 8 bases, with 15 bases separating them. CDR3 protein: CASSRDSRGGYTF. CDR3 nucleotide sequence: TGTGCCAGCAGCCGGGACTCAAGGGGCGGCTACACCTTC.

A note on this clonotype: This may come from a read error, since a much larger clone is one base off. This sequence joins TRBV24-1 and TRBJ1-5, with 8 bases identical to TRBD1. CDR3 size: 15 residues. Germline-derived CDR1 and CDR2 are KGHDR and SFDVKD. With V trimmed by 6 bases and J by 1 base, 4 bases remained unmatched. CDR3 residues: CATSYRDRSNQPQHF. DNA for the CDR3: TGTGCCACCAGTTACCGGGACAGGAGCAATCAGCCCCAGCATTTT.

The chain is built from TRBV19 and TRBJ1-4; 7 bases fit TRBD1. This CDR3 contains 14 residues. Trimming cost V 7 bases and J 6 bases; bases outside gene matches: 8. CDR1 is LNHDA, CDR2 SQIVND, per germline (reference sequence). CDR3 loop: CASKPGTEDEKLFF. The CDR3 DNA is TGTGCCAGTAAGCCCGGGACAGAAGATGAAAAACTGTTTTTT.

Notes on this clonotype: At one boundary the junction diverges from the germline segment, which might be a read error. The CDR3 DNA reads as TGCGCCAGCAGCCAAGATGCGGGACAGGGTGGCGAGCAGTACTTC. This encodes CASSQDAGQGGEQYF. V usage is TRBV2 and J usage is TRBJ2-7, with 9 nucleotides matching TRBD1. Per germline, CDR1 SNHLY and CDR2 FYNNEI. The CDR3 runs 15 residues.

This clonotype was observed a handful of times. J is TRBJ2-2 and V is TRBV19; no clear D. The CDR3 is 15 residues long. The germline V and J ends were trimmed by 3 bases and 0 bases, with 8 bases remaining between them. Germline V CDR1 and CDR2: LNHDA, SQIVND (reference sequence). In DNA form, the CDR3 reads TGTGCCAGTAGTATCTTCACAGCGAACACCGGGGAGCTGTTTTTT. Translating gives CASSIFTANTGELFF.

This clonotype occurred a few times. V gene TRBV6-5 combines with J gene TRBJ1-5, with a weak D call TRBD1 (6 bases). The ends were cut back, 11 bases at V and 4 bases at J, with 15 bases in the middle. The V gene's germline CDR1 is MNHEY and CDR2 SVGAGI. The CDR3 totals 13 residues. For the CDR3, the DNA is TGTGCCGGGACTACAGGGAGGAATCAGCCCCAGCATTTT. Amino acids: CAGTTGRNQPQHF.

In this sample, this clonotype turned up many times. J is TRBJ2-7 and V is TRBV29-1, with TRBD1 as a possible D gene (6 bases). The CDR3 has 15 amino acids. Deletions cut 4 bases from V and 3 bases from J, with 19 bases between. Germline loops: CDR1 SQVTM, CDR2 ANQGSEA. DNA for the CDR3: TGCAGCGTTGCAAACAGGGACCGAGTGAACTACGAGCAGTACTTC. It encodes CSVANRDRVNYEQYF.

The V gene is TRBV12-3 or TRBV12-4, the J gene TRBJ2-5; D gene unclear. Matching the DNA end better, TRBJ2-4 makes the J call doubtful. CDR3 length: 13 amino acids. CDR3 nucleotides: TGTGCCAGCAGTTTAGGGGGTGGGGACATTCAGTACTTC. Its protein product is CASSLGGGDIQYF.

On this clonotype itself: A read error may explain this, as a much larger clone is one base away. The chain is built from TRBV7-6 and TRBJ1-2, with D uncertain. The CDR3 runs 11 residues. Germline lookup yields CDR1 SGHVS and CDR2 FNYEAQ. CDR3 region: CAGSFEGGYTF. CDR3 DNA sequence: TGTGCCGGCAGCTTCGAGGGAGGCTACACCTTC.

The gene calls are TRBV9 and TRBJ2-5; D is possibly TRBD1 (7 bases). Trimming left V 4 bases short and J 4 bases short, with 20 bases between. Germline-derived CDR1 and CDR2 are SGDLS and YYNGEE. This CDR3 is built from 16 residues. The CDR3: CASSQGPGGSGETQYF. DNA for the CDR3: TGTGCCAGCAGCCAAGGTCCAGGGGGGTCGGGAGAGACCCAGTACTTC. Together with reference TRBV9 and TRBJ2-5, the CDR3 gives the full variable domain: DSGVTQTPKHLITATGQRVTLRCSPRSGDLSVYWYQQSLDQGLQFLIQYYNGEERAKGNILERFSAQQFPDLHSELNLSSLELGDSALYFCASSQGPGGSGETQYFGPGTRLLVL.

CDR3 nucleotides: TGTGCCAGCAGTTACATCGCGCCGGGTCCTCTCTACGAGCAGTACTTC. It is translated as CASSYIAPGPLYEQYF. The rearrangement uses TRBV6-5 and TRBJ2-7; unclear D gene. Germline lookup yields CDR1 MNHEY and CDR2 SVGAGI. Trimming shortened V by 2 bases and J by 3 bases, and 17 bases separated the two germline ends. This CDR3 is built from 16 residues.

This clonotype showed up just a few times. The chain recombines TRBV7-9 with TRBJ1-2, with 8 bases matching TRBD1. With V trimmed by 5 bases and J by 6 bases, 20 bases remained unmatched. The CDR3 sequence is 18 residues long. CDR1 is SEHNR, CDR2 FQNEAQ, per germline (reference sequence). CDR3 nucleotide sequence: TGTGCCAGCAGCGAAGAAGGGCTCTGGGCTAACAGGGGGGATGGCTACACCTTC. Translated: CASSEEGLWANRGDGYTF.

The rearrangement uses TRBV6-1 and TRBJ2-5, with 8 bases identical to TRBD1. The J call is doubtful: the DNA matches TRBJ2-7 better. This CDR3 has 14 residues. The V gene's germline CDR1 is MNHNS and CDR2 SASEGT. In DNA, the CDR3 is TGTGCCAGCAGCTTGGCGGACAGGGCCCACGAGCAGTACTTC. This gives the protein CASSLADRAHEQYF.

Remarks on this clonotype: The junction departs from the called germline gene at one end, perhaps through a read error. V and J are TRBV19 and TRBJ2-5; tentative D call: TRBD1 (6 bases). CDR1 is LNHDA and CDR2 is SQIVND in the germline V gene (reference sequence). The CDR3 runs 15 residues. The CDR3 reads CASSGQGRIQEAQYF. The CDR3 DNA reads TGTGCCAGTAGTGGCCAGGGGCGCATCCAAGAGGCCCAGTACTTC.

This clonotype has more than one count but fewer than ten. The rearrangement joins TRBV7-9 to TRBJ2-7; either TRBD1 or TRBD2 may supply D (5 bases each). Germline V lookup: CDR1 SEHNR, CDR2 FQNEAQ (reference sequence). Trimming stripped 5 bases from V and 7 bases from J, with 18 bases between. The CDR3 loop spans 14 amino acids. The DNA for the CDR3 is TGTGCCAGCAGCGCACCGGGACGGAGTAAAGAGCAGTACTTC. Its translation is CASSAPGRSKEQYF.

The chain uses TRBV5-1 and TRBJ2-5; 9 nucleotides line up with TRBD1. V lost 1 base, J lost 1 base, and 5 bases stayed unmatched. Looked up from germline, CDR1 is SGHRS and CDR2 is YFSETQ. The CDR3 sequence is 16 residues long. CDR3: CASSLPPGQGQETQYF. The CDR3 nucleotides are TGCGCCAGCAGCTTGCCCCCGGGACAGGGCCAAGAGACCCAGTACTTC.

The V gene is TRBV25-1, the J gene TRBJ2-1; 7 nucleotides align to TRBD1. CDR1 MGHDK and CDR2 SYGVNS come from the germline V gene. This CDR3 is 13 amino acids long. V trimming: 6 bases; J trimming: 6 bases; junction bases outside the gene matches: 5. Written as DNA, the CDR3 is TGTGCCAGCAGCCTGGCAGGGGGCAATGAGCAGTTCTTC. It translates to CASSLAGGNEQFF.

This clonotype was seen more than once but under ten times. J is TRBJ2-5 and V is TRBV12-3 or TRBV12-4, with D unclear. Trimming took 7 bases from V and 4 from J, leaving 16 bases between them. The CDR3 extends over 14 amino acids. CDR3 DNA sequence: TGTGCCAGCACCACTACCTCCGGAGCAGAGACCCAGTACTTC. Translating gives CASTTTSGAETQYF.

CDR3 coding DNA: TGCAGTGCTAGAAGAGGGGGAGGCAATCAGCCCCAGCATTTT. It specifies CSARRGGGNQPQHF. V and J are TRBV20-1 and TRBJ1-5, with D possibly TRBD1 on 6 matching bases. CDR1 DFQATT and CDR2 SNEGSKA come from the germline V gene (reference sequence). The CDR3 spans 14 residues. Deletions cut 2 bases from V and 2 bases from J, with 10 bases between.

This chain links TRBV12-3 or TRBV12-4 with TRBJ2-5; the D gene is possibly TRBD1 (6 bases). The CDR3 is 16 residues long. The V end was cut by 3 bases, the J end by 1 base, with 15 bases between. The CDR3 loop reads CASSLGQGPSQETQYF. The DNA of the CDR3 is TGTGCCAGCAGTTTGGGGCAGGGGCCATCCCAAGAGACCCAGTACTTC.

This clonotype appeared many times. The gene calls are TRBV2 and TRBJ2-7; TRBD1 matches at 7 bases. Trimming took 6 bases from V and 3 from J; bases not matched to a gene: 8. Germline CDR1 and CDR2: SNHLY and FYNNEI. The CDR3 is 14 residues long. The CDR3 region has the DNA TGTGCCAGCAGGGGGGACAGACTTATCTACGAGCAGTACTTC. Its protein product is CASRGDRLIYEQYF. The whole variable domain, remainder taken from reference TRBV2 and TRBJ2-7, is EPEVTQTPSHQVTQMGQEVILRCVPISNHLYFYWYRQILGQKVEFLVSFYNNEISEKSEIFDDQFSVERPDGSNFTLKIRSTKLEDSAMYFCASRGDRLIYEQYFGPGTRLTVT.

This clonotype turned up a few times. A junction boundary mismatches the germline segment, possibly from a read error. The V call is TRBV10-3, the J call TRBJ2-5; tentative D call: TRBD2 (5 bases). Germline assignment: CDR1 ENHRY and CDR2 SYGVKD. The CDR3 totals 14 residues. CDR3: CASSVVARRETQYF. The CDR3 DNA reads as TGTGCCAGCAGTGTAGTAGCGCGGCGAGAGACCCAGTACTTC.

This chain links TRBV11-2 with TRBJ1-5; D possibly corresponds to TRBD1 (6 bases). CDR3 size: 15 residues. Germline CDR1 reads SGHAT; CDR2 reads FQNNGV. V was pared by 1 base and J by 9 bases, with 16 bases between. This CDR3 reads CASSLGVRGAGPQHF. The CDR3 DNA follows: TGTGCCAGCAGCTTAGGAGTTAGGGGGGCCGGGCCCCAGCATTTT.

A note on this clonotype: This may arise from a read error, as a much more abundant clone is one base away. The chain employs TRBV10-2 and TRBJ1-6; 10 nucleotides agree with TRBD1. The CDR3 runs 16 residues. With 4 bases clipped from V and 10 bases from J, the junction kept 10 bases outside the gene matches. CDR1 WSHSY and CDR2 SAAADI come from the germline V gene. CDR3 amino acids: CASSGFRQGAGSPLHF. CDR3 nucleotides: TGCGCCAGCAGTGGGTTTAGACAGGGGGCAGGGTCACCCCTCCACTTT.